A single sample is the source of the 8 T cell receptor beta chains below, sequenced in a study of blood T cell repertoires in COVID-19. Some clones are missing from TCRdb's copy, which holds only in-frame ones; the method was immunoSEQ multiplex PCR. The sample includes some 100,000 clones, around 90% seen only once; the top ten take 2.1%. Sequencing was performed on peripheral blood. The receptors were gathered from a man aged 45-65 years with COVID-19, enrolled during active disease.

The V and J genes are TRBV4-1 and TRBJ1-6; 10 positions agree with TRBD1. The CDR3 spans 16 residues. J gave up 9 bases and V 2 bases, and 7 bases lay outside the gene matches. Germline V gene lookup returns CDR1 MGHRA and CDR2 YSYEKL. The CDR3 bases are TGCGCCAGCAGCCAATACCGACAGGGGGCTGGTTCACCCCTCCACTTT. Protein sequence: CASSQYRQGAGSPLHF.

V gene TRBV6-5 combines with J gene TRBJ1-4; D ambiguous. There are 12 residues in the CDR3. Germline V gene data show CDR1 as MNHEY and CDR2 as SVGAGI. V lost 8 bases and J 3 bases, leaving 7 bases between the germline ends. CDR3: CASRTANEKLFF. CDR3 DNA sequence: TGTGCCAGCCGGACTGCTAATGAAAAACTGTTTTTT.

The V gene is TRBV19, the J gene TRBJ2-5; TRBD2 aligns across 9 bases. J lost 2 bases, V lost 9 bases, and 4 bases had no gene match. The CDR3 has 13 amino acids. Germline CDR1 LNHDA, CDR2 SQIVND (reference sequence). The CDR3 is CASSGGTQETQYF. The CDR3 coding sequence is TGTGCCAGCAGCGGGGGGACTCAAGAGACCCAGTACTTC.

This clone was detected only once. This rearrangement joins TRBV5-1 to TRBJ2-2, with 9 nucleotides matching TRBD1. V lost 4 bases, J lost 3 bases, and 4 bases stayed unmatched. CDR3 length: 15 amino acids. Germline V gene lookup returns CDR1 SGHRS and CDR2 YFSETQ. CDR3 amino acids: CASSERTGDTGELFF. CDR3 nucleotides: TGCGCCAGCAGCGAACGGACAGGGGACACCGGGGAGCTGTTTTTT.

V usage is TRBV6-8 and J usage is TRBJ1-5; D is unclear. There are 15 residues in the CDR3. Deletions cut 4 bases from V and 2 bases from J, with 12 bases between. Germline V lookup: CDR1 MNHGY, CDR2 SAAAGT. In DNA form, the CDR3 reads TGTGCCAGCAGTTCAGGCTACGATGGCAATCAGCCCCAGCATTTT. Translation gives CASSSGYDGNQPQHF.

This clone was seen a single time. The CDR3 here is CASSLVGRDTGELFF. DNA of the CDR3: TGTGCCAGCAGCTTGGTGGGGCGCGACACCGGGGAGCTGTTTTTT. The rearrangement joins TRBV5-8 to TRBJ2-2; weak D call: TRBD1 (5 bases). V gave up 0 bases and J gave up 3 bases, with 9 bases separating them. Germline V CDR1 and CDR2: SGHTS, YDEGEE. CDR3 length: 15 amino acids.

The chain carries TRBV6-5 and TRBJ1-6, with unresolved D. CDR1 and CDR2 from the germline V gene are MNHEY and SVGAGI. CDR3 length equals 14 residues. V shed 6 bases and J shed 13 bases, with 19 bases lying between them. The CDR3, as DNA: TGTGCCAGCAGCCCCGGAGGAGGGTTTTCGCCCCTCCACTTT. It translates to CASSPGGGFSPLHF.

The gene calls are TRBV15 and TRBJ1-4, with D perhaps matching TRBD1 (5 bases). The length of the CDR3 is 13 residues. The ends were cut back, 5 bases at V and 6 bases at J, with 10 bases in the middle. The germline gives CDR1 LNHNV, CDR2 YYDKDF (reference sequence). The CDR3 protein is CATSHGGYEKLFF. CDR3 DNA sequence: TGTGCCACCAGCCACGGGGGGTATGAAAAACTGTTTTTT. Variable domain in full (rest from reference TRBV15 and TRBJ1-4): DAMVIQNPRYQVTQFGKPVTLSCSQTLNHNVMYWYQQKSSQAPKLLFHYYDKDFNNEADTPDNFQSRRPNTSFCFLDIRSPGLGDTAMYLCATSHGGYEKLFFGSGTQLSVL.